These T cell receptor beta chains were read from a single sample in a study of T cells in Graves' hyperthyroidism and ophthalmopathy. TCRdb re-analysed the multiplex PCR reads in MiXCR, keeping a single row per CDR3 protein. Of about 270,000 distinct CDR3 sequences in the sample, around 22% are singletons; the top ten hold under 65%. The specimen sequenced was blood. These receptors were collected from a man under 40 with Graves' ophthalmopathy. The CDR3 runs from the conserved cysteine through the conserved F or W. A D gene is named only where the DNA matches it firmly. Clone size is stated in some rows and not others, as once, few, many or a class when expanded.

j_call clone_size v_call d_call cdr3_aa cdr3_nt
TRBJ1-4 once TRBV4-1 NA CASSQDFGIGGTNEKLFF TGCGCCAGCAGCCAAGATTTCGGGATTGGAGGAACTAATGAAAAACTGTTTTTT
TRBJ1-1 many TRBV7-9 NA CASSDRTLSAEAFF TGTGCCAGCAGCGACCGGACCCTAAGCGCTGAAGCTTTCTTT
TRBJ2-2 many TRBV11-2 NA CASSPLTLNTGELFF TGTGCCAGCAGCCCACTCACCCTTAACACCGGGGAGCTGTTTTTT
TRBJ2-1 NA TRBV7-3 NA CASSLMGSRDEQFF TGTGCCAGCAGCTTAATGGGTAGCAGGGATGAGCAGTTCTTC
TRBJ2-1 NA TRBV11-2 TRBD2 CASSLGGSPPEQFF TGTGCCAGCAGCTTGGGCGGGAGCCCTCCTGAGCAGTTCTTC
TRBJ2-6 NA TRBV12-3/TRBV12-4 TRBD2 CASSLRLALGSGANVLTF TGTGCCAGCAGTTTAAGACTAGCGCTCGGATCTGGGGCCAACGTCCTGACTTTC
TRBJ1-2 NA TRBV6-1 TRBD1 CASSPTTGGVGGYTF TGTGCCAGCAGTCCTACGACAGGGGGCGTCGGTGGCTACACCTTC
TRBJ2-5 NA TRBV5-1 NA CASSRGTSLGETQYF TGCGCCAGCAGCAGGGGGACGTCTCTTGGGGAGACCCAGTACTTC
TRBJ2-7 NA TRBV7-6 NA CASSPGPTYEQYF TGTGCCAGCAGCCCAGGGCCAACCTACGAGCAGTACTTC
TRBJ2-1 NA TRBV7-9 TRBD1 CASSSGQGVSYNEQFF TGTGCCAGCAGCTCCGGACAGGGGGTATCCTACAATGAGCAGTTCTTC
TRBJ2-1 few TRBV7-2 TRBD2 CASSRQWTSWGNEQFF TGTGCCAGCAGTCGTCAATGGACTAGTTGGGGCAATGAGCAGTTCTTC
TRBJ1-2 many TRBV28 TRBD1 CASSDQGADYGYTF TGTGCCAGCAGTGATCAGGGGGCGGACTATGGCTACACCTTC
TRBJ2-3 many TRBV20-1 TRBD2 CSATRLAGPADTQYF TGCAGTGCAACTAGACTAGCTGGGCCCGCAGATACGCAGTATTTT
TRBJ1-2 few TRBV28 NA CASSTAFGQFYGYTF TGTGCCAGCAGTACCGCGTTCGGGCAGTTCTATGGCTACACCTTC
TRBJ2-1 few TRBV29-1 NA CSVDGAWEQFF TGCAGCGTTGATGGGGCCTGGGAGCAGTTCTTC
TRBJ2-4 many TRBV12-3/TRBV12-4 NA CASRLEGLPIQYF TGTGCCAGCAGACTGGAGGGCCTCCCCATTCAGTACTTC
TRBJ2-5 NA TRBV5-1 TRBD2 CASSPRETTGGETQYF TGCGCCAGCAGCCCCCGGGAGACAACGGGGGGAGAGACCCAGTACTTC
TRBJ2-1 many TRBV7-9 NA CASSPQNNEQFF TGTGCCAGCAGCCCCCAAAACAATGAGCAGTTCTTC
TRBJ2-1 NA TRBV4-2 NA CASSQEYASVYNEQFF TGTGCCAGCAGCCAAGAGTATGCTAGCGTTTACAATGAGCAGTTCTTC
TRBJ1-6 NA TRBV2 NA CASSFGQDNSPLHF TGTGCCAGCAGTTTCGGCCAGGATAATTCACCCCTCCACTTT
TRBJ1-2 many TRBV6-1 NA CASGEPGRAYGYTF TGTGCCAGCGGCGAGCCGGGACGGGCCTATGGCTACACCTTC
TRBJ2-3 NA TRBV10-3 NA CAISVSTDTQYF TGTGCCATCAGTGTAAGCACAGATACGCAGTATTTT
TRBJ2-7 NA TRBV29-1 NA CSVDRGVGEQYF TGCAGCGTTGATAGGGGGGTGGGGGAGCAGTACTTC
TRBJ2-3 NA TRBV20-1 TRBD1 CSAMTGPRDTQYF TGCAGTGCTATGACAGGGCCGAGGGATACGCAGTATTTT
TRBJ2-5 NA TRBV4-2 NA CASSQGTGDKETQYF TGTGCCAGCAGCCAAGGGACGGGAGACAAGGAGACCCAGTACTTC
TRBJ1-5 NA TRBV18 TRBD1 CASPLGTGADPQHF TGTGCCAGCCCACTCGGGACAGGGGCCGATCCCCAGCATTTT
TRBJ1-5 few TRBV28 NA CASSYQGRQNQPQHF TGTGCCAGCAGTTACCAGGGCAGACAAAATCAGCCCCAGCATTTT
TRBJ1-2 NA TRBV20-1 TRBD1 CSARLPGQGAGGYTF TGCAGTGCTAGATTACCGGGACAGGGGGCTGGTGGCTACACCTTC
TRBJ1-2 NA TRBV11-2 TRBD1 CASRGPGTGTGYTF TGTGCCAGCCGGGGCCCCGGGACAGGGACTGGCTACACCTTC
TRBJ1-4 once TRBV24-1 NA CATSDGSEKLFF TGTGCCACCAGTGATGGGTCCGAAAAACTGTTTTTT
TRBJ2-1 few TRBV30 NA CASGLSSYNEQFF TGTGCCTCTGGCCTTAGCTCCTACAATGAGCAGTTCTTC
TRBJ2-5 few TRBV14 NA CASSRAREETQYF TGTGCCAGCAGCCGTGCGCGTGAAGAGACCCAGTACTTC
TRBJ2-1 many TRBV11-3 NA CASSLNRVNYNEQFF TGTGCCAGCAGCTTAAACAGGGTTAACTACAATGAGCAGTTCTTC
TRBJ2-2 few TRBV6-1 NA CASISPRGTGELFF TGTGCCAGCATATCCCCTAGGGGCACCGGGGAGCTGTTTTTT
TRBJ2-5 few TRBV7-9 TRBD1 CASSLNQGAWETQYF TGTGCCAGCAGCTTAAACCAGGGGGCTTGGGAGACCCAGTACTTC
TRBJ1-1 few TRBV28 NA CASSIPGLVNTEAFF TGTGCCAGCAGTATCCCAGGGTTAGTGAACACTGAAGCTTTCTTT
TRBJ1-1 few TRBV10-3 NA CAIRDSQSAEAFF TGTGCCATCAGGGACAGTCAGAGTGCTGAAGCTTTCTTT
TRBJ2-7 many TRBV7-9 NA CASSLAEGVRDEQYF TGTGCCAGCAGCTTAGCGGAGGGTGTACGGGACGAGCAGTACTTC
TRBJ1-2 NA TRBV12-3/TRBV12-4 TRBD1 CASSLTGDRERYTF TGTGCCAGCAGTCTTACTGGGGACAGGGAAAGGTACACCTTC
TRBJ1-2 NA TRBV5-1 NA CASSPTGNDYGYTF TGCGCCAGCAGCCCCACAGGGAACGACTATGGCTACACCTTC
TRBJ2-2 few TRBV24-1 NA CATNQGRGELFF TGTGCCACCAACCAGGGACGCGGGGAGCTGTTTTTT
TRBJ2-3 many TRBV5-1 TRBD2 CASSLLLAGAADTQYF TGCGCCAGCAGCTTACTACTAGCGGGAGCGGCAGATACGCAGTATTTT
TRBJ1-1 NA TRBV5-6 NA CASTDRLGGPEAFF TGTGCCAGCACCGACCGGTTGGGAGGACCTGAAGCTTTCTTT
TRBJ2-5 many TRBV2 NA CASSEELGGWAQETQYF TGTGCCAGCAGTGAGGAGTTGGGGGGCTGGGCACAAGAGACCCAGTACTTC
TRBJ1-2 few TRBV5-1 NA CASSQDLYGYTF TGCGCCAGCAGCCAGGACCTCTATGGCTACACCTTC
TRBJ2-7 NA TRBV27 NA CASSLSGTLLYEQYF TGTGCCAGCAGTTTATCCGGGACATTACTATACGAGCAGTACTTC
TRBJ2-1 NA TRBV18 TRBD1 CASSPSGQFDNEQFF TGTGCCAGCTCACCTTCGGGACAGTTCGACAATGAGCAGTTCTTC
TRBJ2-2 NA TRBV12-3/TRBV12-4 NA CASSITQRNTGELFF TGTGCCAGCAGTATTACACAGCGGAACACCGGGGAGCTGTTTTTT
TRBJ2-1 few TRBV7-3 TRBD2 CASSWGLAGGDNEQFF TGTGCCAGCAGTTGGGGACTAGCGGGAGGTGACAATGAGCAGTTCTTC
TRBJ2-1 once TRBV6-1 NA CASSGGGLGPRSSYNEQFF TGTGCCAGCAGTGGTGGGGGTTTAGGGCCGCGAAGCTCCTACAATGAGCAGTTCTTC
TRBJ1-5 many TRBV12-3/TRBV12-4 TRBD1 CASTPDRGGNQPQHF TGTGCCAGCACCCCTGACAGGGGAGGCAATCAGCCCCAGCATTTT
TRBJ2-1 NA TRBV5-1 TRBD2 CASSICLAGGTGNEQFF TGCGCCAGCAGCATATGCTTAGCGGGAGGTACGGGGAATGAGCAGTTCTTC
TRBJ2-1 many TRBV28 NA CASRGGEANEQFF TGTGCCAGCAGAGGAGGGGAAGCCAATGAGCAGTTCTTC
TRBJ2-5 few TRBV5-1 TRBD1 CASSLWGQQETQYF TGCGCCAGCAGCTTGTGGGGACAGCAAGAGACCCAGTACTTC
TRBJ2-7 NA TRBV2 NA CASSPLSSEQYF TGTGCCAGCAGTCCTCTGAGTTCAGAGCAGTACTTC
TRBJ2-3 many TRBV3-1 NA CASSQDRRGGADTQYF TGTGCCAGCAGCCAAGATCGACGGGGTGGGGCAGATACGCAGTATTTT
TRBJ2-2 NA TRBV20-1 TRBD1 CSAPSQGANTGELFF TGCAGTGCCCCGAGTCAGGGGGCGAACACCGGGGAGCTGTTTTTT
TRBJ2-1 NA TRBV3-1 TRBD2 CASSVNGLADNEQFF TGTGCCAGCAGTGTGAACGGACTAGCGGACAATGAGCAGTTCTTC
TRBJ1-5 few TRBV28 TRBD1 CASLTGDQPQHF TGTGCCAGCCTAACAGGGGATCAGCCCCAGCATTTT
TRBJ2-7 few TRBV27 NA CASSYRDNNSEQYF TGTGCCAGCAGCTATCGGGACAACAATAGTGAGCAGTACTTC